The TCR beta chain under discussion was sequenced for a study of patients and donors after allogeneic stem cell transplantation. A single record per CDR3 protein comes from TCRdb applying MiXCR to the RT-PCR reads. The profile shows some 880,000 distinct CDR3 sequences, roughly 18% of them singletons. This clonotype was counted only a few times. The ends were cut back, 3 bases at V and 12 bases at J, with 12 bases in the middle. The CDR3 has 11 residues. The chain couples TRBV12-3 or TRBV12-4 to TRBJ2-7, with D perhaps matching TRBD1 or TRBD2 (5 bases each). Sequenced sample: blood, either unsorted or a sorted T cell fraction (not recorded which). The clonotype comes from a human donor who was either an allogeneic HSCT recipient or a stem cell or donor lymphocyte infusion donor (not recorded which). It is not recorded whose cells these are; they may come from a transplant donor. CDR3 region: CASSLRGLPYF. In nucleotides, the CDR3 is TGTGCCAGCAGTTTGAGGGGTCTCCCGTACTTC.